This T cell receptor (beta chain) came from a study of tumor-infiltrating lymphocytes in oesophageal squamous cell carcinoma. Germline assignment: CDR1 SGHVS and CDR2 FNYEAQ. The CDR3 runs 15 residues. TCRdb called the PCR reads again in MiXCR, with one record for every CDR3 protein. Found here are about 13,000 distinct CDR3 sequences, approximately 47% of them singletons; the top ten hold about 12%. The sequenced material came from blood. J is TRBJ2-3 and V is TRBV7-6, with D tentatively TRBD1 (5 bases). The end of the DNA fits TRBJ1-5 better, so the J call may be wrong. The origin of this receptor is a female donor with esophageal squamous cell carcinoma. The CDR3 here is CASSSEGDSNQPQHF. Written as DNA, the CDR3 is TGTGCCAGCAGCTCTGAAGGGGATAGCAATCAGCCCCAGCATTTT.